These 19 T cell receptor beta chains originate from one sample sequenced in a study of blood T cells in healthy people across ages. PCR was performed a second time for about 7 to 11 cycles using a sample-barcoded 5' primer and a J-beta primer mix. TCRdb called the 5' RACE reads again in MiXCR, with one record for every CDR3 protein. The sample yields 1.4 million to 1.5 million distinct CDR3 sequences, about 43% seen once. The specimen sequenced was blood. The receptors were gathered from a woman aged 18-29 years in good health.

A few counts support this clonotype. The chain uses TRBV5-1 and TRBJ1-2; no firm D call. Germline CDR1 is SGHRS and CDR2 is YFSETQ. V dropped 2 bases and J dropped 3 bases, with 8 bases sitting between them. The CDR3 totals 13 residues. The CDR3 DNA sequence: TGCGCCAGCAGCTTCTCAGCCGACTATGGCTACACCTTC. This gives the protein CASSFSADYGYTF.

V and J are TRBV27 and TRBJ2-7; D perhaps matches TRBD1 (5 bases). This CDR3 comprises 16 residues. In germline, CDR1 is MNHEY, CDR2 SMNVEV (reference sequence). Trimming cost V 0 bases and J 3 bases, with 15 bases left between them. CDR3 protein: CASSLSGREVYYEQYF. The CDR3 DNA is TGTGCCAGCAGTTTATCTGGCAGGGAAGTATACTACGAGCAGTACTTC.

This clonotype was detected only a few times. J is TRBJ2-1 and V is TRBV4-1, with D possibly TRBD2 on 5 matching bases. The CDR3 sequence is 14 residues long. In germline, CDR1 is MGHRA, CDR2 YSYEKL. With 0 bases removed from V and 7 bases from J, the gap between germline ends came to 10 bases. The CDR3 spells CASSQDEGGNEQFF. The CDR3 nucleotides read TGCGCCAGCAGCCAAGATGAGGGCGGGAATGAGCAGTTCTTC.

This clonotype was seen ten or more times. This rearrangement joins TRBV4-1 to TRBJ2-1; maybe TRBD2 (5 bases). The CDR3 spans 15 residues. V lost 2 bases and J lost 4, with 12 bases in between. CDR1 is MGHRA, CDR2 YSYEKL, per germline. This CDR3 is CASSQTGNQYNEQFF. The CDR3 DNA follows: TGCGCCAGCAGCCAAACGGGGAACCAATACAATGAGCAGTTCTTC.

The J gene is TRBJ2-3, the V gene TRBV10-1, with 11 nucleotides matching TRBD2. The CDR3 totals 15 residues. With 9 bases clipped from V and 4 bases from J, the junction kept 9 bases outside the gene matches. Germline values: CDR1 WNHNN, CDR2 SYGVQD (reference sequence). In DNA, the CDR3 is TGCGCCAGTAACCCCGGGACTAGCGGACCAGATACGCAGTATTTT. Translated: CASNPGTSGPDTQYF.

The chain carries TRBV12-3 or TRBV12-4 and TRBJ1-5; D unresolved. Trimming pared 3 bases from V and 9 bases from J, leaving 9 bases between. This CDR3 comprises 12 residues. CDR3 DNA sequence: TGTGCCAGCAGTTTGGGAGGCCGGCCCCAGCATTTT. Residues: CASSLGGRPQHF.

The chain couples TRBV7-3 to TRBJ2-1; 10 bases fit TRBD2. Trimming removed 0 bases from V and 6 bases from J; junction bases left unmatched: 5. Germline-derived CDR1 and CDR2 are SGHTA and FQGTGA. The length of the CDR3 is 16 residues. The CDR3, as DNA: TGTGCCAGCAGCTTAACAAGCGGGGGGGCCCCCAATGAGCAGTTCTTC. This translates into CASSLTSGGAPNEQFF.

V gene TRBV20-1 combines with J gene TRBJ2-3, with 7 positions matching TRBD2. The germline CDR1 and CDR2 sequences are DFQATT and SNEGSKA (reference sequence). CDR3 length: 15 residues. Trimming removed 6 bases from V and 0 bases from J; junction bases left unmatched: 9. The chain's CDR3 is CSAVGGSSSTDTQYF. Written as DNA, the CDR3 is TGCAGTGCCGTGGGCGGGAGCTCGAGCACAGATACGCAGTATTTT.

This clonotype was recorded a few times. The DNA of the CDR3 is TGTGCCAGCACTTTAAAAGTTCCCAGGCCAAGCTCCTACGAGCAGTACTTC. Translation gives CASTLKVPRPSSYEQYF. The chain recombines TRBV7-9 with TRBJ2-7, with D uncertain. V was pared by 7 bases and J by 0 bases, with 22 bases between. CDR1 is SEHNR and CDR2 is FQNEAQ in the germline V gene (reference sequence). The CDR3 covers 17 residues.

The chain carries TRBV11-3 and TRBJ2-3; 9 bases align to TRBD2. Per the germline V gene, CDR1 is SGHNT and CDR2 is YENEEA. CDR3 length: 15 amino acids. V lost 4 bases and J lost 3; bases outside the gene matches: 5. The CDR3 sequence: CASSWGTSKTDTQYF. The DNA of the CDR3 is TGTGCCAGCAGCTGGGGGACTAGCAAAACAGATACGCAGTATTTT. Full variable domain (rest looked up from reference TRBV11-3 and TRBJ2-3): EAGVVQSPRYKIIEKKQPVAFWCNPISGHNTLYWYLQNLGQGPELLIRYENEEAVDDSQLPKDRFSAERLKGVDSTLKIQPAELGDSAVYLCASSWGTSKTDTQYFGPGTRLTVL.

The J gene is TRBJ2-7, the V gene TRBV11-2; D possibly matches TRBD1 or TRBD2 (5 bases each). Trimming stripped 5 bases from V and 2 bases from J, with 16 bases between. The length of the CDR3 is 15 residues. Germline loops: CDR1 SGHAT, CDR2 FQNNGV. CDR3 DNA: TGTGCCAGCAGCCTTAACCGGGACGCCACCTACGAGCAGTACTTC. Translated: CASSLNRDATYEQYF.

This clonotype was detected only a few times. This chain connects TRBV20-1 to TRBJ2-5, with TRBD2 identical over 7 bases. V shed 5 bases, J shed 0 bases, and the junction held 9 bases outside the gene matches. There are 15 residues in the CDR3. Germline V gives CDR1 DFQATT, CDR2 SNEGSKA (reference sequence). CDR3 region: CSALRDYPYQETQYF. For the CDR3, the DNA is TGCAGTGCTTTACGGGACTACCCGTACCAAGAGACCCAGTACTTC.

The genes are TRBV20-1 and TRBJ2-7; 7 bases align to TRBD1. V lost 6 bases and J lost 6; bases outside the gene matches: 17. Germline CDR1 DFQATT, CDR2 SNEGSKA (reference sequence). CDR3 length equals 15 residues. This CDR3 is CSARPTGSPFGEQYF. The CDR3 DNA follows: TGCAGTGCAAGACCGACAGGGTCCCCATTCGGCGAGCAGTACTTC.

The chain links TRBV5-4 to TRBJ1-5; tentatively, D is TRBD1 (5 bases). The CDR3 has 15 residues. V lost 0 bases and J 7 bases, leaving 14 bases between the germline ends. The germline V gene has CDR1 SGHNT and CDR2 YYREEE (reference sequence). The CDR3 DNA sequence: TGTGCCAGCAGCTTGGTGGGGCGCGAAGGACAGCCCCAGCATTTT. This sequence encodes CASSLVGREGQPQHF.

The rearrangement uses TRBV20-1 and TRBJ2-1; D may be TRBD2 (7 bases). Looked up from germline, CDR1 is DFQATT and CDR2 is SNEGSKA (reference sequence). The CDR3 has 15 residues. Trimming left V 0 bases short and J 7 bases short, with 16 bases between. CDR3 region: CSARELGGGFNEQFF. In DNA, the CDR3 is TGCAGTGCTAGAGAGTTGGGGGGGGGCTTTAATGAGCAGTTCTTC.

This clonotype was detected only a few times. V is TRBV11-2 and J is TRBJ1-2; 8 positions agree with TRBD1. The ends lost 8 bases at V and 4 bases at J; junction bases unmatched: 6. Germline V lookup: CDR1 SGHAT, CDR2 FQNNGV. The CDR3 totals 13 residues. The CDR3 sequence: CASRAGGVYGYTF. CDR3 in DNA: TGTGCCAGCCGCGCAGGGGGCGTCTATGGCTACACCTTC.

Comment on this clonotype: This likely comes from a read error, as the CDR3 has no conserved phenylalanine or tryptophan at its end. The chain has TRBV12-3 or TRBV12-4 and TRBJ2-7; D gene unclear. Trimming pared 3 bases from V and 4 bases from J, leaving 13 bases between. CDR3 size: 14 residues. CDR3 loop: CASSLDLSAYEQYS. CDR3 nucleotides: TGTGCCAGCAGTTTGGACCTGAGCGCATACGAGCAGTACTCC.

This clonotype was picked up a small number of times. The chain joins TRBV29-1 to TRBJ1-2; no definite D call. Per germline, CDR1 SQVTM and CDR2 ANQGSEA. This CDR3 is built from 15 residues. V shed 4 bases and J shed 5 bases, with 20 bases lying between them. The CDR3 region is CSVGNPPGDTYGYTF. The CDR3 nucleotides are TGCAGCGTTGGTAACCCTCCGGGAGACACTTATGGCTACACCTTC.

This clonotype was counted between two and nine times. This chain connects TRBV6-6 to TRBJ2-7; 8 bases are a match to TRBD1. The J call may be wrong; the DNA end is better matched by TRBJ2-5. This CDR3 spans 17 amino acids. Germline CDR1 is MNHNY and CDR2 is SVGAGI (reference sequence). The CDR3 protein is CASRTTFRDRGKETQYF. The CDR3 DNA reads as TGTGCCAGCAGAACCACCTTCCGCGACAGGGGCAAAGAGACCCAGTACTTC.